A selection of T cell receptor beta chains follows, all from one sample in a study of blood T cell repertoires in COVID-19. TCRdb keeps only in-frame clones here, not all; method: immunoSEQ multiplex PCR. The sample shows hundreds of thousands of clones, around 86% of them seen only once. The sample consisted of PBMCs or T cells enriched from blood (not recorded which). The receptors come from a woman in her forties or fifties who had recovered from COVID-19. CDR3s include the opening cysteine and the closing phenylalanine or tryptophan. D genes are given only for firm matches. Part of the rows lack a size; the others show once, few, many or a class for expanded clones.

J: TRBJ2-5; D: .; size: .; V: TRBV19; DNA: TGTGCCAGTAGTGTGGGACTGCAAGAGACCCAGTACTTC; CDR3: CASSVGLQETQYF
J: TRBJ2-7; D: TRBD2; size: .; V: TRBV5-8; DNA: TGTGCCAGCAGACCTAGGCGGGGGGCCTACGAGCAGTACTTC; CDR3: CASRPRRGAYEQYF
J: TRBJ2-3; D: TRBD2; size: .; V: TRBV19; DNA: TGTGCCAGTAATGAGCGGGGGAGCACAGATACGCAGTATTTT; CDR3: CASNERGSTDTQYF
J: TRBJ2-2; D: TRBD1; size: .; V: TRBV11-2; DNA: TGTGCCAGCAGCCGGGACAGAACGAACACCGGGGAGCTGTTTTTT; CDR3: CASSRDRTNTGELFF
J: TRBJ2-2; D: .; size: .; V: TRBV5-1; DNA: TGCGCCAGCAGCTTCAGGGTTGACGGGGAGCTGTTTTTT; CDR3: CASSFRVDGELFF
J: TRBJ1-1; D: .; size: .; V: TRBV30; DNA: TGTGCCTGGAGTGTCGGGATCCCTGAAGCTTTCTTT; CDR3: CAWSVGIPEAFF
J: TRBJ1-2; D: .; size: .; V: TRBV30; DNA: TGTGCCTGGAGTACCACAGGGTTAGGCTACACCTTC; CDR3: CAWSTTGLGYTF
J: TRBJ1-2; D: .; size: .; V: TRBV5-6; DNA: TGTGCCAGCAGCTTGGTACAGGGTCGCGGCTACACCTTC; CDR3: CASSLVQGRGYTF
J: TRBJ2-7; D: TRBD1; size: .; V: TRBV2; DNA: TGTGCCAGCAGTGAATACTTGGGACAGACCTACGAGCAGTACTTC; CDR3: CASSEYLGQTYEQYF
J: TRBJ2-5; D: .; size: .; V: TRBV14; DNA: TGTGCCAGCAGCCATCGGGGGCAAGAGACCCAGTACTTC; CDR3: CASSHRGQETQYF
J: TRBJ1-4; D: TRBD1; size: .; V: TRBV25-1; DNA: TGTGCCAGCAGTGAAAGGGCCCTGGACAGGGGATTTGAAAAACTGTTTTTT; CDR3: CASSERALDRGFEKLFF
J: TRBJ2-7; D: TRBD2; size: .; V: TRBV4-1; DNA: TGCGCCAGCAGCCAGACTAGCGGGGCCTCCTACGAGCAGTACTTC; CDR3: CASSQTSGASYEQYF
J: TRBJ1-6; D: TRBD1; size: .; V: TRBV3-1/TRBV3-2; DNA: TGTGCCAGCAGCCGAGGACAGGGGTCAAAGAATTCACCCCTCCACTTT; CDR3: CASSRGQGSKNSPLHF
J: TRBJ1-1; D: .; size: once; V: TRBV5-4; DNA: TGTGCCAGCAGCTCAGGGGTTACTGAAGCTTTCTTT; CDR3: CASSSGVTEAFF
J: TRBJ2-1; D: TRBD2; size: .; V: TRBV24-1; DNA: TGTGCCACCAGTACCGGTTCGGTAGCGGGAGCCTACAATGAGCAGTTCTTC; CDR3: CATSTGSVAGAYNEQFF
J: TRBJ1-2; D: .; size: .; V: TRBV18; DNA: TGTGCCAGCTCACCACCGGGGAGAAACTATGGCTACACCTTC; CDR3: CASSPPGRNYGYTF
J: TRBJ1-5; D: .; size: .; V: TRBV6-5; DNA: TGTGCCAGCAGTTTAGACAGGCGCAATCAGCCCCAGCATTTT; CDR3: CASSLDRRNQPQHF
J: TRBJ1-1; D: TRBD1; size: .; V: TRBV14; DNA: TGTGCCAGCAGCCTCTCGGGACAGGGAATCACTGAAGCTTTCTTT; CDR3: CASSLSGQGITEAFF
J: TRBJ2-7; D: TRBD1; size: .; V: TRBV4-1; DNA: TGCGCCAGCAGCCAAGATGGGGGGACAGGGGTAACGAGCTCCTACGAGCAGTACTTC; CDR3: CASSQDGGTGVTSSYEQYF
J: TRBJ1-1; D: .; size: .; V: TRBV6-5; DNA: TGTGCCAGCAGTAAGCCGACGGGCACTGAAGCTTTCTTT; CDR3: CASSKPTGTEAFF